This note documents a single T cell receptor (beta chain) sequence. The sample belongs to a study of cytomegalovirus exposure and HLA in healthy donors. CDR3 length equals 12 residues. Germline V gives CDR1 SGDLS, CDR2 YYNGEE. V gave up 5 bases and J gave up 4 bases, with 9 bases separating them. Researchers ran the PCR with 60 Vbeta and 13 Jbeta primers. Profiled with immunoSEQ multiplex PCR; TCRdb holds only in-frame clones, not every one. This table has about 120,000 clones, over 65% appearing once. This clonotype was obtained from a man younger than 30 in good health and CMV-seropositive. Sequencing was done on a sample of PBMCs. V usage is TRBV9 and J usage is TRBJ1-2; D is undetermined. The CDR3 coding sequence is TGTGCCAGCAGGGGAGGCCTCTATGGCTACACCTTC. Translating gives CASRGGLYGYTF.